The T cell receptor beta chain described here comes from a study of blood T cell repertoires in COVID-19. The count of this clone is one. The CDR3 consists of 16 residues. Trimming removed 2 bases from V and 2 bases from J; junction bases left unmatched: 8. Per germline, CDR1 SNHLY and CDR2 FYNNEI. Sequenced by immunoSEQ multiplex PCR; TCRdb stores in-frame clones only, minus some. This sample yields about 74,000 clones, of which under 90% are seen a single time; 10% to 15% belongs to the top ten. The receptor's source is a human donor in a cohort sampled during active COVID-19. The sequenced sample consisted of peripheral blood. V usage is TRBV2 and J usage is TRBJ2-5, with TRBD1 matching 7 bases. CDR3 protein: CASSETPGQIQETQYF. The CDR3, as DNA: TGTGCCAGCAGTGAAACCCCGGGACAGATACAAGAGACCCAGTACTTC.